A selection of T cell receptor beta chains follows, all from one sample in a study of T cell responses to AZD1222 COVID-19 vaccine. Here immunoSEQ multiplex PCR was the method, and the copy in TCRdb shows in-frame clones only, minus some. The sample records 100,000 to 150,000 clones, 70% to 90% being singletons. The starting material was peripheral blood, obtained on day 0 of AZD1222 vaccination. The receptors come from an adult in good health. Both conserved end residues are part of each CDR3. Each record gives: clone size, D gene, CDR3 length, J gene, V gene, CDR3 protein, CDR3 DNA. A D gene is named only where the DNA matches it firmly. The size entry is marked missing in some rows and otherwise reads once, few, many or a size class.

. . 14 TRBJ2-3 TRBV6-2/TRBV6-3 CASSYGRHTDTQYF TGTGCCAGCAGTTACGGGCGCCACACAGATACGCAGTATTTT
. . 17 TRBJ2-3 TRBV9 CASSVATGQGLPDTQYF TGTGCCAGCAGCGTAGCTACTGGGCAGGGGTTGCCAGATACGCAGTATTTT
. . 15 TRBJ2-3 TRBV9 CASSVGERGTDTQYF TGTGCCAGCAGCGTAGGTGAAAGGGGCACAGATACGCAGTATTTT
. . 14 TRBJ2-2 TRBV9 CASSVVREAGELFF TGTGCCAGCAGCGTAGTTCGCGAGGCCGGGGAGCTGTTTTTT
. TRBD2 17 TRBJ2-7 TRBV7-8 CASSLARLATTPYEQYF TGTGCCAGCAGCTTAGCTCGACTAGCTACTACCCCCTACGAGCAGTACTTC
few . 15 TRBJ2-7 TRBV7-9 CASAVTQGEKSEQYF TGTGCCAGCGCGGTCACTCAGGGCGAGAAAAGCGAGCAGTACTTC
. . 15 TRBJ1-3 TRBV5-1 CASSLAAGVGNTIYF TGCGCCAGCAGCTTGGCCGCAGGGGTCGGAAACACCATATATTTT
. . 10 TRBJ1-2 TRBV29-1 CSVENGRSTF TGCAGCGTCGAAAACGGAAGGAGCACCTTC
. . 13 TRBJ2-7 TRBV12-3/TRBV12-4 CASRSGTKYEQYF TGTGCCAGCAGATCCGGGACAAAATACGAGCAGTACTTC
. . 14 TRBJ1-1 TRBV7-2 CASSKGHLGAEAFF TGTGCCAGCAGTAAGGGACACCTAGGGGCTGAAGCTTTCTTT
. . 14 TRBJ1-6 TRBV7-9 CASSLTEHNSPLHF TGTGCCAGCAGCCTAACTGAGCACAATTCACCCCTCCACTTT
. TRBD1 15 TRBJ1-5 TRBV5-8 CASSGRTGPHQPQHF TGTGCCAGCAGCGGGCGGACAGGGCCTCATCAGCCCCAGCATTTT
. . 14 TRBJ2-3 TRBV30 CAWSAGGSTDTQYF TGTGCCTGGAGTGCCGGCGGAAGCACAGATACGCAGTATTTT
few . 14 TRBJ1-5 TRBV19 CASSPGTRGQPQHF TGTGCCAGTAGTCCCGGGACCCGGGGGCAGCCCCAGCATTTT
few . 15 TRBJ1-2 TRBV5-1 CASSLGGGPIYGYTF TGCGCCAGCAGCCTGGGCGGAGGCCCAATCTATGGCTACACCTTC
. . 16 TRBJ2-1 TRBV7-7 CASSLSSPQWGDEQFF TGTGCTAGCAGCTTATCGTCCCCGCAGTGGGGGGATGAGCAGTTCTTC
once . 13 TRBJ2-7 TRBV6-5 CASRNGGTYEQYF TGTGCCAGCAGGAACGGCGGAACCTACGAGCAGTACTTC
. TRBD1 16 TRBJ2-3 TRBV5-1 CASSPDSDRRADTQYF TGCGCCAGCAGCCCGGACTCGGACAGGCGGGCAGATACGCAGTATTTT
once . 14 TRBJ1-1 TRBV27 CASSLLEGNTEAFF TGTGCCAGCAGTTTATTGGAGGGAAACACTGAAGCTTTCTTT
. TRBD1 12 TRBJ2-7 TRBV2 CASRGGTYEQYF TGTGCCAGCAGAGGGGGCACCTACGAGCAGTACTTC
. TRBD2 20 TRBJ2-3 TRBV5-1 CASFSNPGTSGRPRADTQYF TGCGCCAGCTTCAGCAACCCAGGGACTAGCGGGAGGCCCCGCGCAGATACGCAGTATTTT
few TRBD1 14 TRBJ2-5 TRBV7-9 CASSLEFRGETQYF TGTGCCAGCAGCTTAGAGTTCAGGGGGGAGACCCAGTACTTC
. TRBD2 16 TRBJ2-1 TRBV6-5 CASSYSLGRGYNEQFF TGTGCCAGCAGTTACTCGCTCGGGAGGGGATACAATGAGCAGTTCTTC
. TRBD1 15 TRBJ1-2 TRBV9 CASSVAGQGVGGYTF TGTGCCAGCAGCGTAGCCGGACAGGGAGTTGGTGGCTACACCTTC
. . 13 TRBJ1-1 TRBV12-3/TRBV12-4 CASSLLTTVQAFF TGTGCCAGCAGTCTCCTAACTACGGTGCAAGCTTTCTTT
. TRBD1 18 TRBJ1-5 TRBV27 CASSLPRQGAASDQPQHF TGTGCCAGCAGTTTACCGAGACAGGGGGCGGCAAGCGATCAGCCCCAGCATTTT
. TRBD1 15 TRBJ1-5 TRBV3-1/TRBV3-2 CASSSGQGIRQPQHF TGTGCCAGCAGCTCCGGACAGGGTATTCGTCAGCCCCAGCATTTT